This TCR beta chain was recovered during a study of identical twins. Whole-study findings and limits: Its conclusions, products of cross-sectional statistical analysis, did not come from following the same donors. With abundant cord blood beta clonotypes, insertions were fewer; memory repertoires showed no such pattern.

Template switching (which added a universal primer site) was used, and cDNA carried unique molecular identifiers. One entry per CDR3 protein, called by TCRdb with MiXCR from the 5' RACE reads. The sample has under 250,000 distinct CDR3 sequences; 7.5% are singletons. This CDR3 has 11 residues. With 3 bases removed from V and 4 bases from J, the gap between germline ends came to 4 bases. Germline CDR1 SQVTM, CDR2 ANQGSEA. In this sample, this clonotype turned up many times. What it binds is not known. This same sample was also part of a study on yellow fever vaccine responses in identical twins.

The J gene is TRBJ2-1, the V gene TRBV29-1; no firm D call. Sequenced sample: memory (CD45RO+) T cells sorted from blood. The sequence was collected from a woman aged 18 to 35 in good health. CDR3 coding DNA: TGCAGCGTTGAGAGATACAATGAGCAGTTCTTC. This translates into CSVERYNEQFF.